A single sample gave rise to the 6 T cell receptor beta chains below, sequenced in a study of blood T cell repertoires in COVID-19. TCRdb's copy holds only in-frame clones and misses some; the assay was immunoSEQ multiplex PCR. This repertoire shows under 95,000 clones, around 87% found once; its top ten account for 4% to 5.5%. The sequenced material came from peripheral blood. The source is a man between 40 and 49 years old with acute or convalescent COVID-19.

The chain employs TRBV7-2 and TRBJ1-3, with 7 nucleotides matching TRBD1. CDR3 length: 14 residues. The junction had 3 bases not matched to a gene; V was cut back by 5 bases and J by 2 bases. Germline V CDR1 and CDR2: SGHTA, FQGNSA. The CDR3 DNA reads as TGTGCCAGCAGCGAAGGGGGCCCTGGAAACACCATATATTTT. Amino acids: CASSEGGPGNTIYF.

The chain has TRBV5-6 and TRBJ2-1, with D perhaps matching TRBD2 (5 bases). From germline, CDR1 is SGHDT and CDR2 YYEEEE. V was pared by 0 bases and J by 6 bases, with 16 bases between. This CDR3 comprises 16 residues. The chain's CDR3 is CASSLGWERAGNEQFF. CDR3 nucleotide sequence: TGTGCCAGCAGCTTGGGCTGGGAAAGGGCGGGCAATGAGCAGTTCTTC. Using reference TRBV5-6 and TRBJ2-1 for the parts outside the CDR3, the full variable domain is DAGVTQSPTHLIKTRGQQVTLRCSPKSGHDTVSWYQQALGQGPQFIFQYYEEEERQRGNFPDRFSGHQFPNYSSELNVNALLLGDSALYLCASSLGWERAGNEQFFGPGTRLTVL.

The V call is TRBV4-1, the J call TRBJ1-1, with D possibly matching TRBD1 (5 bases). Germline V gives CDR1 MGHRA, CDR2 YSYEKL. This CDR3 is 13 amino acids long. The germline V and J ends were trimmed by 6 bases and 3 bases, with 11 bases remaining between them. This CDR3 is CASSRGADTEAFF. The CDR3 nucleotides read TGCGCCAGCAGTCGCGGGGCAGACACTGAAGCTTTCTTT.

The CDR3 reads CASSVQQDGAYEQYF. DNA for the CDR3: TGTGCCAGCAGTGTCCAACAGGATGGCGCCTACGAGCAGTACTTC. The rearrangement joins TRBV2 to TRBJ2-7; possibly TRBD1 for D (5 bases). The CDR3 runs 15 residues. The V and J ends lost 4 bases and 2 bases respectively, with 15 bases between them. Germline V gene sequence: CDR1 SNHLY, CDR2 FYNNEI.

The chain couples TRBV6-2 or TRBV6-3 to TRBJ1-1; TRBD1 might be the D (5 bases). Germline assignment: CDR1 MNHEY and CDR2 SVGEGT. This CDR3 spans 14 amino acids. Trimming pared 2 bases from V and 1 base from J, leaving 8 bases between. The DNA for the CDR3 is TGTGCCAGCAGTTACATTAGGGGGAACACTGAAGCTTTCTTT. Its translation is CASSYIRGNTEAFF.

V gene TRBV21-1 combines with J gene TRBJ2-3; TRBD1 is taken as the D call from the table, unchecked against the DNA. TRBV21-1 is recorded as a pseudogene. This CDR3 comprises 14 residues. The CDR3 spells CASSKLGLGDTQYF. CDR3 DNA: TGTGCCAGCAGCAAATTGGGGCTCGGGGATACGCAGTATTTT.